This TCR beta chain comes out of a study of T-cell memory formation after mild COVID-19. At least ten counts were recorded for this clonotype. The antigen remains unidentified. Germline-derived CDR1 and CDR2 are SGHAT and FQNNGV. The CDR3 runs 13 residues. Trimming removed 2 bases at V and 3 bases at J, with 7 bases between. TCRdb reanalysed the 5' RACE reads using MiXCR and keeps one entry per CDR3 protein. The table shows 250,000 to 300,000 distinct CDR3 sequences, with approximately 16% occurring only once. Findings of the study overall: Shrinking CD4+ clones were chiefly CM and EM; CD8+ ones were chiefly EMRA.

The clonotype was recovered from a man aged 18 to 30 who had mild COVID-19 (a few samples of this study predate the infection). Cell type and time point are not known. V and J are TRBV11-2 and TRBJ2-5; D unresolved. The source material was PBMCs or a T cell subset sorted from them (not recorded which). The CDR3 here is CASSLQIEETQYF. CDR3 DNA: TGTGCCAGCAGCTTACAGATTGAAGAGACCCAGTACTTC.